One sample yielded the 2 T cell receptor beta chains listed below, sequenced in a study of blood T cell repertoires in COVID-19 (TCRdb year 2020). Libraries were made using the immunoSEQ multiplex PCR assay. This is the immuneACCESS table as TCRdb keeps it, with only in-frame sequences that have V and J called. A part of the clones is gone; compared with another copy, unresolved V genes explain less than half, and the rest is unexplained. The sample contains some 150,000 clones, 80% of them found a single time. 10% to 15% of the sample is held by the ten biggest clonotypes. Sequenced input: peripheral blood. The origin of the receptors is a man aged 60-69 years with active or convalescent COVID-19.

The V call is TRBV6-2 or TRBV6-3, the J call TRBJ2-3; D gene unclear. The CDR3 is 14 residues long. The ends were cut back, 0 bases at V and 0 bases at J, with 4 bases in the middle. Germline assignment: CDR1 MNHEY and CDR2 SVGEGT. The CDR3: CASSYSASTDTQYF. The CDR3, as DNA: TGTGCCAGCAGTTACTCGGCTAGCACAGATACGCAGTATTTT.

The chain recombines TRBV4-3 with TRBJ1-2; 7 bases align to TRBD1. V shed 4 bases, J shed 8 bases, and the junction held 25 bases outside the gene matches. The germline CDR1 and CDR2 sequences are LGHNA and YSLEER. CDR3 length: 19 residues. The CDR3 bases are TGCGCCAGCAGCCTAAACTTCAGGGGGGTAGCGCGTACGGTGGCGGGCTACACCTTC. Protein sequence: CASSLNFRGVARTVAGYTF.